These T cell receptor beta chains were read from a single sample in a study of human T cells and chemical hapten exposure. TCRdb re-called the RACE reads with MiXCR, one entry per CDR3 protein. The sample has more than 250,000 distinct CDR3 sequences; 8.6% are singletons. Material: whole blood, obtained in connection with sensitization to the hapten diphenylcyclopropenone (DPC). The origin of the receptors is a woman in her 40s with alopecia areata. Some clones in this sample may be carry-over from other donors' samples. The CDR3 runs from the conserved cysteine through the conserved F or W. The D gene is left open where the match is weak. Size values are once, few and many counts, or a class for expanded clones, and some rows have none.

length	V	J	D	size	DNA	CDR3
13	TRBV29-1	TRBJ1-2	-	-	TGCAGCGTTGCTAGACAGCCAACTTATGGCTACACCTTC	CSVARQPTYGYTF
14	TRBV7-6	TRBJ2-1	-	-	TGTGCCAGCAGCTTAGAGCGGGTCGGCGGTGAGCAGTTCTTC	CASSLERVGGEQFF
15	TRBV27	TRBJ2-5	-	-	TGTGCCAGCTCCCAGTTCGCCAGGGTTCAAGAGACCCAGTACTTC	CASSQFARVQETQYF
15	TRBV7-8	TRBJ2-5	-	few	TGTGCCAGCAGCCAAATAACAGGAGACCAAGAGACCCAGTACTTC	CASSQITGDQETQYF
17	TRBV4-2	TRBJ2-3	-	few	TGTGCCAGCAGCCAAGATCTGGGTAGCGCGGTAGGCGATACGCAGTATTTT	CASSQDLGSAVGDTQYF
17	TRBV2	TRBJ2-2	TRBD2	-	TGTGCCAGCAGTGGGACTAGCGGGAGGGCCGACACCGGGGAGCTGTTTTTT	CASSGTSGRADTGELFF
13	TRBV29-1	TRBJ2-1	-	few	TGCAGCGTTGAAGTCCAGGGGAACAATGAGCAGTTCTTC	CSVEVQGNNEQFF
15	TRBV18	TRBJ1-5	-	-	TGTGCCAGCTCACCAACGGGGGTAAGCAATCAGCCCCAGCATTTT	CASSPTGVSNQPQHF
11	TRBV7-9	TRBJ2-1	-	few	TGTGCCAGCAGACTCATGAATGAGCAGTTCTTC	CASRLMNEQFF
16	TRBV6-5	TRBJ2-4	-	many	TGTGCCAGCAGTTACTCGATGGCGGCAGCCAAAAACATTCAGTACTTC	CASSYSMAAAKNIQYF
15	TRBV6-5	TRBJ2-1	TRBD1	few	TGTGCCAGCAGAGGGACAGGGGGATCCGGCAATGAGCAGTTCTTC	CASRGTGGSGNEQFF
18	TRBV7-9	TRBJ1-5	-	few	TGTGCCAGCAGCACTGGACCGGCAGGGAGCCTTAGCAATCAGCCCCAGCATTTT	CASSTGPAGSLSNQPQHF
14	TRBV13	TRBJ2-6	-	-	TGTGCCAGCAGCGAGAGGTCTGGGGCCAACGTCCTGACTTTC	CASSERSGANVLTF
14	TRBV20-1	TRBJ2-1	TRBD2	few	TGCAGTGCTAGAGATTATTCGCGGGAGGGGGAGCAGTTCTTC	CSARDYSREGEQFF
13	TRBV20-1	TRBJ2-7	TRBD2	few	TGCAGTGCTATGAGCGGGAGGGGATACGAGCAGTACTTC	CSAMSGRGYEQYF
14	TRBV6-5	TRBJ2-7	-	many	TGTGCCAGCAGCCTGGCGGGCAGCTCCTACGAGCAGTACTTC	CASSLAGSSYEQYF
13	TRBV30	TRBJ2-3	-	-	TGTGCCTGGAAAGGACCGAACTTAGATACGCAGTATTTT	CAWKGPNLDTQYF
17	TRBV9	TRBJ1-1	TRBD1	-	TGTGCCAGCAGTGACAGTCCCGGGACAGGGCCGAACACTGAAGCTTTCTTT	CASSDSPGTGPNTEAFF
14	TRBV12-3/TRBV12-4	TRBJ2-3	-	many	TGTGCCGTTTCCGGGGCTAGTTTCGGCGATACGCAGTATTTT	CAVSGASFGDTQYF
13	TRBV20-1	TRBJ2-7	TRBD1	-	TGCAGTGCTAGAGGGACAGGGGACTACGAGCAGTACTTC	CSARGTGDYEQYF
15	TRBV12-3/TRBV12-4	TRBJ1-6	-	few	TGTGCCAGCAGCACGGGGGGCTCCTATAATTCACCCCTCCACTTT	CASSTGGSYNSPLHF
16	TRBV20-1	TRBJ1-1	TRBD1	-	TGCAGTGCTAGAGGCCCAGGACAGGGTCTGCGCGCTGAAGCTTTCTTT	CSARGPGQGLRAEAFF
12	TRBV29-1	TRBJ2-7	-	few	TGCAGCGCGGTGGGGACTTCGTTCGAGCAGTACTTC	CSAVGTSFEQYF
13	TRBV29-1	TRBJ2-5	TRBD1	few	TGCAGCGTTGACCCGGACAGGGAAGAGACCCAGTACTTC	CSVDPDREETQYF
13	TRBV6-5	TRBJ1-2	-	-	TGTGCCAGCAGCGCGCACACACAGCAGGGCTACACCTTC	CASSAHTQQGYTF
14	TRBV7-2	TRBJ1-4	-	many	TGTGCCAGCAGCTCACCCCCCCAGGGAGAAAAACTGTTTTTT	CASSSPPQGEKLFF
16	TRBV9	TRBJ2-3	TRBD2	many	TGTGCCAGCAGCGTAGGTGACGGGAGGTCCACAGATACGCAGTATTTT	CASSVGDGRSTDTQYF
13	TRBV11-2	TRBJ2-3	TRBD2	-	TGTGCCAGCATTCCTAGCGGTTGGGATACGCAGTATTTT	CASIPSGWDTQYF
15	TRBV7-9	TRBJ2-7	TRBD1	-	TGTGCCAGCAGCTCCGGACAGGGTGGGGAGTACGAGCAGTACTTC	CASSSGQGGEYEQYF
16	TRBV21-1	TRBJ2-2	-	-	TGTGCCAGCAGCAAAAGGCGGGCCTCGAACACCGGGGAGCTGTTTTTT	CASSKRRASNTGELFF
14	TRBV12-3/TRBV12-4	TRBJ1-1	-	many	TGTGCCAGCAGCCGAGAGGGGTTGAACACTGAAGCTTTCTTT	CASSREGLNTEAFF
17	TRBV4-3	TRBJ1-1	-	-	TGCGCCAGCAGCCAAGAAGTGGTTGGCTCTTTGAACACTGAAGCTTTCTTT	CASSQEVVGSLNTEAFF
17	TRBV6-6	TRBJ2-3	TRBD2	-	TGTGCCAGCAGTCGACTAGCGGGGAGTTCTCTCACAGATACGCAGTATTTT	CASSRLAGSSLTDTQYF
15	TRBV12-3/TRBV12-4	TRBJ2-1	TRBD1	-	TGTGCCAGCAGTAGGACAGGGGGCGCCTACAATGAGCAGTTCTTC	CASSRTGGAYNEQFF
14	TRBV7-2	TRBJ1-2	TRBD1	few	TGTGCCAGCAGCCTCCTACAGGGGGGCTATGGCTACACCTTC	CASSLLQGGYGYTF
15	TRBV7-9	TRBJ1-4	TRBD1	-	TGTGCCAGCACATCGGCAGACAGGGAAGGCGAAAAACTGTTTTTT	CASTSADREGEKLFF
10	TRBV6-1	TRBJ2-3	-	few	TGTGCCAGCGGCCGGGGTACGCAGTATTTT	CASGRGTQYF
14	TRBV6-5	TRBJ2-7	-	few	TGTGCCAGCAGTCCCAGGTTGCAGACCTACGAGCAGTACTTC	CASSPRLQTYEQYF
13	TRBV29-1	TRBJ1-1	-	-	TGCAGCGTTGAATGGGCGCTGAGCACTGAAGCTTTCTTT	CSVEWALSTEAFF
17	TRBV10-3	TRBJ1-1	TRBD1	many	TGTGCCATCAGGGCTGACAGGGGGCTACAGGAGAACACTGAAGCTTTCTTT	CAIRADRGLQENTEAFF